The T cell receptor beta chain described here comes from a study of naive and memory T cell subsets. Study-level findings and limits: This RNA-based method may be sensitive to activation-related transcript changes. TCRs were reportedly recovered from both biopsy types, mostly tuberculin test sites.

Amplification of ligated cDNA took four PCR rounds with SP2 and nested alpha and beta constant primers. Reverse transcription of blood and skin TCR RNA was primed at alpha and beta constant regions. In TCRdb, the UMI-ligation and nested PCR reads were re-called with MiXCR into one record per CDR3 protein. The sample has some 40,000 distinct CDR3 sequences, approximately 11% seen once; the top ten hold 3% to 5%. This clonotype appeared many times. Its antigen is unidentified. This sample's treatment: skin biopsy from PPD injection site in Mantoux-positive individual. An oligonucleotide containing a UMI was ligated to the 3' end of TCR cDNA. Skin biopsies came from PPD injection sites in Mantoux-positive individuals. The CDR3 covers 14 residues. Germline values: CDR1 DFQATT, CDR2 SNEGSKA (reference sequence). V lost 7 bases and J 1 base, leaving 15 bases between the germline ends.

The starting material was skin, obtained from a tuberculin skin test site. The receptor was derived from an adult in good health. The rearrangement joins TRBV20-1 to TRBJ2-3; TRBD2 is a possible D gene (5 bases). The CDR3 coding sequence is TGCAGTGTCGGCGGACTTCCGGGCACAGATACGCAGTATTTT. Amino acid sequence: CSVGGLPGTDTQYF.